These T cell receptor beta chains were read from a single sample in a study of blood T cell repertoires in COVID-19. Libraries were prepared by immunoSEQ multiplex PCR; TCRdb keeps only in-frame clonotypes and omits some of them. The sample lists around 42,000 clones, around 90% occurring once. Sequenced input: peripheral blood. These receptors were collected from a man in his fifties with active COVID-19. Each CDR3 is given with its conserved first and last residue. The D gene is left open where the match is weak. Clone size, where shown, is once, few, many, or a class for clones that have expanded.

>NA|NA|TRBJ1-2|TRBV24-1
CATSAKGLNYGYTF
TGTGCCACCAGTGCAAAAGGACTGAACTATGGCTACACCTTC
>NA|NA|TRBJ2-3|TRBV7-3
CASGDGVNTQYF
TGTGCCAGCGGAGACGGGGTGAATACGCAGTATTTT
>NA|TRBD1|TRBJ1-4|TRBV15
CATSRSGQGYEKLFF
TGTGCCACCAGCAGATCAGGACAGGGCTATGAAAAACTGTTTTTT
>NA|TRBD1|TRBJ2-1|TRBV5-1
CASSLEGQGARNEQFF
TGCGCCAGCAGCTTGGAGGGACAGGGGGCTCGGAATGAGCAGTTCTTC
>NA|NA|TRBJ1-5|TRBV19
CASSEWGRLNQPQHF
TGTGCCAGTAGTGAATGGGGGAGGCTCAATCAGCCCCAGCATTTT
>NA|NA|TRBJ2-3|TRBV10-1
CASSPTGRRTDTQYF
TGCGCCAGCAGCCCCACCGGGCGGAGGACAGATACGCAGTATTTT
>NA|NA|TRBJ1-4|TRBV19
CASRGTGANEKLFF
TGTGCCAGTAGGGGCACGGGAGCCAATGAAAAACTGTTTTTT
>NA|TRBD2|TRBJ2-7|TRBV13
CASTRPGGYEQYF
TGTGCCAGCACCCGCCCGGGGGGATACGAGCAGTACTTC
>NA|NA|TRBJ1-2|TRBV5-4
CASSLGQNYGYTF
TGTGCCAGCAGCTTGGGACAGAACTATGGCTACACCTTC
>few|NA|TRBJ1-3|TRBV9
CASSVGGGLGGNTIYF
TGTGCCAGCAGCGTAGGCGGCGGCCTTGGTGGAAACACCATATATTTT
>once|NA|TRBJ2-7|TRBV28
CASLRGPTYEQYF
TGTGCCAGCCTCAGGGGCCCTACCTACGAGCAGTACTTC
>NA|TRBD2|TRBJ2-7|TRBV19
CASSVWSSGGYEQYF
TGTGCCAGTAGTGTTTGGTCTAGCGGGGGCTACGAGCAGTACTTC
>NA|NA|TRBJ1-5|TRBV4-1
CASSQEARRVGNQSQHF
TGCGCCAGCAGCCAAGAAGCACGCAGGGTTGGCAATCAGTCCCAGCATTTT
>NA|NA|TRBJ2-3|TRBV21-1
CASSKGGRTGNSGTDTQYF
TGTGCCAGCAGCAAAGGAGGGAGAACAGGGAATTCTGGCACAGATACGCAGTATTTT
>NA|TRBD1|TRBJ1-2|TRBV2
CASSVKTGSYRYGYTF
TGTGCCAGCAGTGTAAAGACAGGGAGTTACCGCTATGGCTACACCTTC
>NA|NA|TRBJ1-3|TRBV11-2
CASSFFGTRSGNTIYF
TGTGCCAGCAGCTTTTTCGGGACACGCTCTGGAAACACCATATATTTT
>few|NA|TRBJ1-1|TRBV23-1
CASSCPYRLEAFF
TGCGCCAGCAGTTGTCCCTATCGACTGGAAGCTTTCTTT
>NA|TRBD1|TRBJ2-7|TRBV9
CASSVSGQVKGEQYF
TGTGCCAGCAGCGTAAGCGGACAGGTGAAGGGTGAGCAGTACTTC
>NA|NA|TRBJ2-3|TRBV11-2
CASSLGPTDTQYF
TGTGCCAGCAGCCTTGGCCCCACAGATACGCAGTATTTT
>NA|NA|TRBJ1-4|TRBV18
CASSPLQGTNEKLFF
TGTGCCAGCTCACCACTCCAGGGGACTAATGAAAAACTGTTTTTT
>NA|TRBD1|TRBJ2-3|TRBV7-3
CASSLGGSKDTQYF
TGTGCCAGCAGCCTAGGGGGCAGTAAAGATACGCAGTATTTT
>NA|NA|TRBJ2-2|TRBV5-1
CASSPSAGARDTGELFF
TGCGCCAGCAGCCCGAGTGCGGGCGCACGGGACACCGGGGAGCTGTTTTTT
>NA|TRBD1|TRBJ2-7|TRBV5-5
CASSPRQGGDSYEQYF
TGTGCCAGCAGCCCTCGACAGGGGGGCGACTCCTACGAGCAGTACTTC
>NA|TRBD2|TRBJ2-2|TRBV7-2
CASSLDAGVGTGELFF
TGTGCCAGCAGCTTAGATGCGGGGGTGGGCACCGGGGAGCTGTTTTTT
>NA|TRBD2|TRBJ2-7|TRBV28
CASSRGLAGGEQYF
TGTGCCAGCAGTAGGGGTCTAGCGGGCGGCGAGCAGTACTTC
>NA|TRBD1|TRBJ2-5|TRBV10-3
CAIGLPGQGQTQYF
TGTGCCATCGGCCTACCGGGACAGGGCCAGACCCAGTACTTC
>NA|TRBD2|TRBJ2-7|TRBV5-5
CASSLGASGGSTYEQYF
TGTGCCAGCAGCTTGGGTGCTAGCGGGGGGTCGACCTACGAGCAGTACTTC
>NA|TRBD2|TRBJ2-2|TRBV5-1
CASSWSGADTGELFF
TGCGCCAGCAGCTGGAGCGGGGCGGACACCGGGGAGCTGTTTTTT
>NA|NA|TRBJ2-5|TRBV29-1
CSVHRAGYQETQYF
TGCAGCGTTCACCGAGCAGGCTACCAAGAGACCCAGTACTTC
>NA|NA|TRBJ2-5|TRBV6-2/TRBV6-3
CASSTFRGDETQYF
TGTGCCAGCAGTACGTTCCGGGGAGATGAGACCCAGTACTTC
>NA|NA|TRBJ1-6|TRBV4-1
CASSHAVREESPLHF
TGCGCCAGCAGCCATGCGGTCCGGGAAGAGTCACCCCTCCACTTT
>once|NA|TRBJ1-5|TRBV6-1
CASSENAGVYNQPQHF
TGTGCCAGCAGTGAAAATGCAGGGGTGTATAATCAGCCCCAGCATTTT
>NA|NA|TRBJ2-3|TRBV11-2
CASRFQGSTDTQYF
TGTGCCAGCAGGTTTCAGGGGAGCACAGATACGCAGTATTTT
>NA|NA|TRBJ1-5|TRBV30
CAWSYGLSQPQHF
TGTGCCTGGAGTTATGGGCTTTCTCAGCCCCAGCATTTT
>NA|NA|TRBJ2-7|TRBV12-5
CASPNLYEQYF
TGTGCTAGCCCTAACTTATACGAGCAGTACTTC
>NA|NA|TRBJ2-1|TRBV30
CAWNNRKEQFF
TGTGCCTGGAACAACCGAAAAGAGCAGTTCTTC
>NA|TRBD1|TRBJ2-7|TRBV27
CASSLVGQGGFYEQYF
TGTGCCAGCAGTTTGGTTGGACAGGGGGGGTTCTACGAGCAGTACTTC
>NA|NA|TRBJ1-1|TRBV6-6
CASSNSRGASGTEAFF
TGTGCCAGCAGTAACTCGCGGGGCGCTTCGGGCACTGAAGCTTTCTTT
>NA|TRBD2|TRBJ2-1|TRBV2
CASKLAGGRNEQFF
TGTGCCAGCAAACTAGCGGGGGGGCGCAATGAGCAGTTCTTC